One and the same sample provided the 23 T cell receptor beta chains below, sequenced in a study of response to subunit inactivated influenza vaccine. Each CDR3 protein gets one entry after TCRdb re-called the RT-PCR reads with MiXCR. Seen here are fewer than 750,000 distinct CDR3 sequences, less than 15% observed once, and the top ten hold 11%. Material: PBMCs from blood, obtained roughly 13 days after vaccination. The origin of the receptors is a man over 45 who received an inactivated influenza vaccine.

This clonotype came up a few times. The gene calls are TRBV6-1 and TRBJ2-1; 10 bases align to TRBD2. In germline, CDR1 is MNHNS, CDR2 SASEGT. With 6 bases clipped from V and 3 bases from J, the junction kept 5 bases outside the gene matches. The CDR3 length is 15 residues. CDR3 sequence (DNA): TGTGCCAGCAGACGGGGGACTAGCGTCTACAATGAGCAGTTCTTC. This sequence encodes CASRRGTSVYNEQFF.

This clonotype showed up many times. The chain joins TRBV4-3 to TRBJ1-4; unclear D gene. CDR1 LGHNA and CDR2 YSLEER come from the germline V gene. V lost 4 bases to trimming and J lost 2 bases, with 17 bases between them. CDR3 length: 17 amino acids. Here the CDR3 reads CASSLEGREVTNEKLFF. The CDR3 nucleotides are TGCGCCAGCAGCCTCGAGGGTAGGGAGGTCACTAATGAAAAACTGTTTTTT.

This clonotype was counted a few times. The CDR3 loop is CASSRRQPRDEQYF. Here the CDR3 DNA reads TGTGCCAGCAGTCGGCGTCAGCCGAGGGACGAGCAGTACTTC. The chain carries TRBV6-2 or TRBV6-3 and TRBJ2-7, with a possible D match to TRBD2 (5 bases). The CDR3 runs 14 residues. Trimming stripped 5 bases from V and 5 bases from J, with 16 bases between. From germline, CDR1 is MNHEY and CDR2 SVGEGT.

This clonotype was seen ten or more times. The chain links TRBV12-3 or TRBV12-4 to TRBJ1-3, with a weak D call TRBD1 (6 bases). V lost 2 bases and J lost 4, with 12 bases in between. This CDR3 region has 15 residues. CDR3 sequence reads: CASSLTRGPGNTIYF. CDR3 DNA sequence: TGTGCCAGCAGTTTAACCAGGGGACCAGGAAACACCATATATTTT.

This clonotype came up a few times. The chain joins TRBV12-3 or TRBV12-4 to TRBJ1-4, with D tentatively TRBD1 (5 bases). The CDR3 extends over 12 amino acids. Trimming removed 8 bases from V and 11 bases from J, with 15 bases in between. The chain's CDR3 is CASATGTGKLFF. Written as DNA, the CDR3 is TGTGCCAGCGCTACTGGGACTGGGAAACTGTTTTTT.

Only a few counts were recorded for this clonotype. Here the CDR3 reads CASSDGTGNYEQYF. The CDR3 DNA reads TGCGCCAGCAGTGATGGGACAGGCAACTACGAGCAGTACTTC. This chain links TRBV5-1 with TRBJ2-7; 8 bases align to TRBD1. The CDR3 covers 14 residues. Germline loops: CDR1 SGHRS, CDR2 YFSETQ. The V segment lost 5 bases and the J segment 3 bases; nucleotides outside the gene matches: 7.

The chain combines TRBV5-5 with TRBJ1-5, with 7 positions matching TRBD1. In germline, CDR1 is SGHKS, CDR2 YYEKEE (reference sequence). The CDR3 is made up of 17 amino acids. Unmatched junction bases numbered 11, after V lost 2 bases and J lost 3 bases. CDR3 loop: CASSFLAVGGNNQPQHF. For the CDR3, the DNA is TGTGCCAGCAGCTTCCTCGCTGTAGGGGGCAACAATCAGCCCCAGCATTTT. Full variable domain (rest looked up from reference TRBV5-5 and TRBJ1-5): DAGVTQSPTHLIKTRGQQVTLRCSPISGHKSVSWYQQVLGQGPQFIFQYYEKEERGRGNFPDRFSARQFPNYSSELNVNALLLGDSALYLCASSFLAVGGNNQPQHFGDGTRLSIL.

This clonotype has at least ten counts. V and J are TRBV12-3 or TRBV12-4 and TRBJ1-5; 9 bases line up with TRBD1. The trim removed 2 bases at V and 7 bases at J, leaving 6 bases unmatched. The CDR3 runs to 15 residues. The CDR3 is CASSLRSGQGQPQHF. In nucleotides, the CDR3 is TGTGCCAGCAGTTTAAGGTCGGGACAGGGACAGCCCCAGCATTTT.

J is TRBJ2-1 and V is TRBV24-1, with 9 bases identical to TRBD1. The CDR3 loop spans 14 amino acids. The junction had 7 bases not matched to a gene; V was cut back by 10 bases and J by 4 bases. The germline V gene has CDR1 KGHDR and CDR2 SFDVKD. This CDR3 reads CATQQGARYNEQFF. The CDR3 DNA is TGTGCCACTCAACAGGGGGCGCGGTACAATGAGCAGTTCTTC.

In this sample, this clonotype turned up a few times. V and J are TRBV3-1 and TRBJ1-1; D remains ambiguous. Germline V gene data show CDR1 as LGHDT and CDR2 as YNNKEL (reference sequence). V was clipped by 1 base and J by 0 bases, with 6 bases between them. The CDR3 consists of 14 residues. The CDR3 DNA reads TGTGCCAGCAGCCAAGGGGCCATGAACACTGAAGCTTTCTTT. Translating gives CASSQGAMNTEAFF. The full variable domain, with the rest looked up from reference TRBV3-1 and TRBJ1-1, is DTAVSQTPKYLVTQMGNDKSIKCEQNLGHDTMYWYKQDSKKFLKIMFSYNNKELIINETVPNRFSPKSPDKAHLNLHINSLELGDSAVYFCASSQGAMNTEAFFGQGTRLTVV.

This clonotype was counted only a few times. Likely a read error: the CDR3 ends without its conserved phenylalanine or tryptophan. Because the CDR3's place on the DNA is in doubt, the DNA is left out and the CDR3 is given as listed by TCRdb. The rearrangement joins TRBV20-1 to TRBJ1-4; the table's D call TRBD1 went unverified against the DNA. The CDR3 sequence runs 8 residues, both termini included. From germline, CDR1 is DFQATT and CDR2 SNEGSKA (reference sequence). The CDR3 is CSAREGAA.

The V and J genes are TRBV30 and TRBJ2-4, with 8 nucleotides matching TRBD2. Unmatched junction bases numbered 2, after V lost 2 bases and J lost 5 bases. CDR1 and CDR2 (germline): GTSNPN, SVGIG (reference sequence). This CDR3 is 13 amino acids long. The CDR3 region has the DNA TGTGCCTGGAGTAGGGGACTAGAAAACATTCAGTACTTC. Protein product: CAWSRGLENIQYF.

The chain has TRBV7-2 and TRBJ1-4; D perhaps matches TRBD1 (6 bases). Trimming pared 5 bases from V and 0 bases from J, leaving 10 bases between. Germline loops: CDR1 SGHTA, CDR2 FQGNSA. This CDR3 is built from 15 residues. The CDR3 protein is CASSPWTATNEKLFF. The DNA for the CDR3 is TGTGCCAGCAGCCCGTGGACAGCAACTAATGAAAAACTGTTTTTT.

This clonotype was detected a few times. V usage is TRBV30 and J usage is TRBJ1-2; 9 nucleotides align to TRBD1. The V segment lost 2 bases and the J segment 1 base; nucleotides outside the gene matches: 8. Germline CDR1 GTSNPN, CDR2 SVGIG (reference sequence). This CDR3 has 16 residues. CDR3 in DNA: TGTGCCTGGAGTAAAACCCGGGACAGGGATAACTATGGCTACACCTTC. Encoded protein: CAWSKTRDRDNYGYTF. Variable domain in full (rest from reference TRBV30 and TRBJ1-2): SQTIHQWPATLVQPVGSPLSLECTVEGTSNPNLYWYRQAAGRGLQLLFYSVGIGQISSEVPQNLSASRPQDRQFILSSKKLLLSDSGFYLCAWSKTRDRDNYGYTFGSGTRLTVV.

The rearrangement links TRBV12-3 or TRBV12-4 to TRBJ2-3; 7 nucleotides align to TRBD1. The CDR3 contains 15 residues. With V trimmed by 5 bases and J by 8 bases, 13 bases remained unmatched. The CDR3 loop is CASSVSRGSLGTQYF. DNA of the CDR3: TGTGCCAGCAGTGTAAGCAGGGGGTCGCTAGGTACGCAGTATTTT.

As for this clonotype: Compared with germline, one end of the junction differs, possibly owing to a read error. The J gene is TRBJ2-7, the V gene TRBV7-9, with TRBD1 matching 11 bases. The CDR3 consists of 15 residues. Germline lookup yields CDR1 SEHNR and CDR2 FQNEAQ (reference sequence). The CDR3 protein is CASRLAGTGGGEQYF. The CDR3 DNA reads TGTGCCAGCAGATTAGCCGGGACAGGGGGTGGCGAGCAGTACTTC.

This clonotype was seen many times. The chain uses TRBV12-3 or TRBV12-4 and TRBJ1-6; a possible D gene is TRBD1 (5 bases). Trimming cost V 4 bases and J 14 bases, with 12 bases left between them. CDR3 length equals 12 residues. The DNA of the CDR3 is TGTGCCAGCAGTTCTGGGGGACCTTCCCTCCACTTT. Protein: CASSSGGPSLHF.

The CDR3 coding sequence is TGCAGCGTTGAAGCCAGGGGGCGCGTTGAGACCCAGTACTTC. This codes for CSVEARGRVETQYF. The chain combines TRBV29-1 with TRBJ2-5; TRBD1 matches at 8 bases. This CDR3 spans 14 amino acids. The V gene end was trimmed by 1 base and the J gene end by 5 bases; junction bases not matched to a gene: 6. CDR1 is SQVTM and CDR2 is ANQGSEA in the germline V gene.

This clonotype was observed a handful of times. V is TRBV6-1 and J is TRBJ2-3; weak D call: TRBD1 (5 bases). Germline CDR1 and CDR2: MNHNS and SASEGT. Trimming removed 7 bases at V and 0 bases at J, with 11 bases between. The CDR3 consists of 14 residues. CDR3 DNA sequence: TGTGCCAGCACTCCAGGGTTTAGCACAGATACGCAGTATTTT. Its translation is CASTPGFSTDTQYF.

This clonotype was picked up many times. The chain couples TRBV7-2 to TRBJ1-1; D not certain. Per the germline V gene, CDR1 is SGHTA and CDR2 is FQGNSA. Trimming cost V 2 bases and J 10 bases, with 11 bases left between them. The CDR3 length is 12 residues. The CDR3 nucleotides are TGTGCCAGCAGCTTAAACGTAGAAGGAGCTTTCTTT. Protein product: CASSLNVEGAFF.

V gene TRBV7-9 combines with J gene TRBJ2-7; D unresolved. V was trimmed by 0 bases and J by 7 bases, leaving 10 bases between them. The CDR3 runs to 13 residues. Germline V CDR1 and CDR2: SEHNR, FQNEAQ (reference sequence). This CDR3 reads CASSLAALKEQYF. The DNA of the CDR3 is TGTGCCAGCAGCTTAGCGGCACTGAAAGAGCAGTACTTC. Based on the CDR3 plus reference TRBV7-9 and TRBJ2-7, the full variable domain is DTGVSQNPRHKITKRGQNVTFRCDPISEHNRLYWYRQTLGQGPEFLTYFQNEAQLEKSRLLSDRFSAERPKGSFSTLEIQRTEQGDSAMYLCASSLAALKEQYFGPGTRLTVT.

This clonotype turned up a few times. CDR3 in amino acids: CSVQTGVLTDTQYF. The CDR3 DNA sequence: TGCAGCGTTCAGACAGGGGTCCTCACAGATACGCAGTATTTT. The chain has TRBV29-1 and TRBJ2-3; TRBD1 aligns across 8 bases. The trim removed 5 bases at V and 2 bases at J, leaving 6 bases unmatched. The CDR3 contains 14 residues. Germline V gene lookup returns CDR1 SQVTM and CDR2 ANQGSEA.

This clonotype was seen more than once but under ten times. The chain combines TRBV12-2 with TRBJ1-3. TRBV12-2 is noted as a pseudogene. The length of the CDR3 is 18 residues. The CDR3 protein is CASRLATSAGRSGNTIYF. The DNA for the CDR3 is TGTGCAAGTCGCTTAGCAACCAGCGCGGGCAGATCTGGAAACACCATATATTTT.